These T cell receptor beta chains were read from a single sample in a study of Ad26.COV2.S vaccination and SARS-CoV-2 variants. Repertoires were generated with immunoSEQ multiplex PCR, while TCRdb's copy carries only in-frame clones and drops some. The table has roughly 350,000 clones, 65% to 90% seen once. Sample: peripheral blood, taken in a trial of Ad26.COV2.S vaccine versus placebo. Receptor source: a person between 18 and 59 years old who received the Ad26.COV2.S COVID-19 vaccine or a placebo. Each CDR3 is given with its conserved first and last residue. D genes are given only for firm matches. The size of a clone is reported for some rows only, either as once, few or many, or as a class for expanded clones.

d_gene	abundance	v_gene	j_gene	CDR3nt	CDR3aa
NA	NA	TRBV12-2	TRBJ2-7	TGTGCAAGTCGCTTGGTCCGACAGGGAGGCGAGCAGTACTTC	CASRLVRQGGEQYF
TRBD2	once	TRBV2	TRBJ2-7	TGTGCCAGCGGGAGGGAGGCCTCCTACGAGCAGTACTTC	CASGREASYEQYF
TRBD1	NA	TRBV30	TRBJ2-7	TGTGCCTGGAGTGTCTCAGGGGGCTACGAGCAGTACTTC	CAWSVSGGYEQYF
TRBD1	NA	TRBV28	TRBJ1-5	TGTGCCAGCAGTTTTGGCAGGGGGACGTCCGGCAATCAGCCCCAGCATTTT	CASSFGRGTSGNQPQHF
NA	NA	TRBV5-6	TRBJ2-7	TGTGCCAGCAGCCTGAGTAGCTACGAGCAGTACTTC	CASSLSSYEQYF
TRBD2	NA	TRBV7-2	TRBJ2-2	TGTGCCAGCACCTCTAGCGGTAGGGGGGAGCTGTTTTTT	CASTSSGRGELFF
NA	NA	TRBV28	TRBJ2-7	TGTGCCAGCGGGGGGCAGGGATTCTACGAGCAGTACTTC	CASGGQGFYEQYF
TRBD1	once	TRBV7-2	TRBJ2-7	TGTGCCAGCAGCTCGTCCCCTCAGGGGGCGCTTGCCTACGAGCAGTACTTC	CASSSSPQGALAYEQYF
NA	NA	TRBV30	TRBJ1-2	TGTGCCTGGAGTAGTAGCGTTAACTATGGCTACACCTTC	CAWSSSVNYGYTF
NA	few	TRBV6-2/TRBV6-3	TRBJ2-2	TGTGCCAGCAGTTACATGGCGGAGAACACCGGGGAGCTGTTTTTT	CASSYMAENTGELFF
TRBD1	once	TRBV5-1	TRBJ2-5	TGCGCCAGCAGCTTGGAGGGGGCAAGAGAGACCCAGTACTTC	CASSLEGARETQYF
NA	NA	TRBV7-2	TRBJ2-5	TGTGCCAGCAGCAAAGATACGGGCCGGGAGACCCAGTACTTC	CASSKDTGRETQYF
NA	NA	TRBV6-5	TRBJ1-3	TGTGCCAGCAGGAAAGGGGCCGGGACGGGAAACACCATATATTTT	CASRKGAGTGNTIYF
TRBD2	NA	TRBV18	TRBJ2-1	TGTGCCAGCTCACCACCTACGGGAGGGCTAGGCAATGAGCAGTTCTTC	CASSPPTGGLGNEQFF
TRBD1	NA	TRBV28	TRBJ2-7	TGTGCCATTCCCCAAGACAGGGCGTCCTACGAGCAGTACTTC	CAIPQDRASYEQYF
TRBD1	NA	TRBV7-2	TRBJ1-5	TGTGCCAGCAGCCCTCGGACAGGGTCGTTAGGTAGCAATCAGCCCCAGCATTTT	CASSPRTGSLGSNQPQHF
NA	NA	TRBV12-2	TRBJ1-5	TGTGCAAGTCGCTTAGCGCACAGGCCCCTGCATGGGCCCCAGCATTTT	CASRLAHRPLHGPQHF
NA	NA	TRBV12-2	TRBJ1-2	TGTGCAAGTCGCTCCTGGTTAAATAGTACGGTCGAGTATGGCTACACCTTC	CASRSWLNSTVEYGYTF
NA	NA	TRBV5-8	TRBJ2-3	TGTGCCAGCAGCTGGGAAGGAGGGGATACGCAGTATTTT	CASSWEGGDTQYF
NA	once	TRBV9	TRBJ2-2	TGTGCCAGCAGCGCCGCAGACGCGAACACCGGGGAGCTGTTTTTT	CASSAADANTGELFF
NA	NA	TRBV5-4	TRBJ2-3	TGTGCCAGCAGTTTCTCGGGGGGCCTGAATACGCAGTATTTT	CASSFSGGLNTQYF
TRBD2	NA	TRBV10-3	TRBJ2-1	TGTGCCATCAGTGAGTCGAGCGGGAGTTTTGATGAGCAGTTCTTC	CAISESSGSFDEQFF
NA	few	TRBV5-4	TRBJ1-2	TGTGCCAGCAGCTTGGAAGGGGTTGGTGGCTACACCTTC	CASSLEGVGGYTF
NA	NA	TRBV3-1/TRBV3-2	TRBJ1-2	TGTGCCAGCAGCCCCGGGCGCCTGTATGGCTACACCTTC	CASSPGRLYGYTF
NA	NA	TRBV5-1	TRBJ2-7	TGCGCCAGCAGCTTGTACAGGGATAACGAGCAGTACTTC	CASSLYRDNEQYF
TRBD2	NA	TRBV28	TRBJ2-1	TGTGCCAGCAGTGATGCTGGGATGCGGACTAGCGGGAGAGGGGTGGGATTCTTC	CASSDAGMRTSGRGVGFF
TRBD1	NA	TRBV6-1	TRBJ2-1	TGTGCCAGCAGTGAATTAGACAGGGGTAATGAGCAGTTCTTC	CASSELDRGNEQFF
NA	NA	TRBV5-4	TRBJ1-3	TGTGCCAGCAGCTACCGGGACTCTGGAAACACCATATATTTT	CASSYRDSGNTIYF
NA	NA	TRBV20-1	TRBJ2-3	TGCAGTGCTAGTATAGGATACGATACGCAGTATTTT	CSASIGYDTQYF
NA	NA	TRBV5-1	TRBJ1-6	TGCGCCAGCAGCTTGGGACAGTCTAATTCACCCCTCCACTTT	CASSLGQSNSPLHF
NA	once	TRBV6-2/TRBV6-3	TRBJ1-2	TGTGCCAGCAGTCGGCCTGGGGGATTCTTCGGCTACACCTTC	CASSRPGGFFGYTF
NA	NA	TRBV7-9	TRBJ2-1	TGTGCCAGCAGCTTCGCTACGGGCTATGAGCAGTTCTTC	CASSFATGYEQFF
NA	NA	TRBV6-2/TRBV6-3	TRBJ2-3	TGTGCCAGCAGCGCTGGTGGATATACGCAGTATTTT	CASSAGGYTQYF
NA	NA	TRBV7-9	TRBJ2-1	TGTGCCTACGAGGGGCCTGCCCCGTACAATGAGCAGTTCTTC	CAYEGPAPYNEQFF
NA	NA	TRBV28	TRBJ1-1	TGTGCCAGCACGCCGGGTATGAACACTGAAGCTTTCTTT	CASTPGMNTEAFF
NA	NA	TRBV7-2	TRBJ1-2	TGTGCCAGCAGCCCGCCGGGACTTTGGGGCGGTGGCTACACCTTC	CASSPPGLWGGGYTF
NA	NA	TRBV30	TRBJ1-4	TGTGCCTGGAGCTGGGGGGGGCTTGGTGAAAAACTGTTTTTT	CAWSWGGLGEKLFF
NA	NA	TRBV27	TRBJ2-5	TGTGCCAGCAGTCCCTCCCCGGGGCGAACCCAAGAGACCCAGTACTTC	CASSPSPGRTQETQYF
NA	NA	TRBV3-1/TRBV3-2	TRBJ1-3	TGTGCCAGCAGCCAAGTAGAAGGTCAAACCTCCGGAAACACCATATATTTT	CASSQVEGQTSGNTIYF
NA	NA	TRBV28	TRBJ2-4	TGTGCCAGCAGCTCCAAGGCAGAACTAGCCAAAAACATTCAGTACTTC	CASSSKAELAKNIQYF
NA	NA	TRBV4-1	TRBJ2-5	TGCGCCAGCAGCCAACCTTTTAGCGGCCAAGAGACCCAGTACTTC	CASSQPFSGQETQYF
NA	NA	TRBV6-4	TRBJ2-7	TGTGCCAGCAGTGACTCGAACAGGGTGAGGTACGAGCAGTACTTC	CASSDSNRVRYEQYF
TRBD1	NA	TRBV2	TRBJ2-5	TGTGCCAGCAGTAGGGACAGGGGGAGCCAAGAGACCCAGTACTTC	CASSRDRGSQETQYF
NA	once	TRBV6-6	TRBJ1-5	TGTGCCAGCAGTCGTTCCGGACTTTTTCAGCCCCAGCATTTT	CASSRSGLFQPQHF
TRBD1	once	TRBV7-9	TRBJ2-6	TGTGCCAGCAGTTCGACAGGGGGCAGCTCTGGGGCCAACGTCCTGACTTTC	CASSSTGGSSGANVLTF
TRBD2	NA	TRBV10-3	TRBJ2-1	TGTGCCATCAGCCCGGGGGGACTAGTAAGCAGTGAGCAGTTCTTC	CAISPGGLVSSEQFF
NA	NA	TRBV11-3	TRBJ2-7	TGTGCCAGCAGCGTAGGGACCTCCTACGAGCAGTACTTC	CASSVGTSYEQYF
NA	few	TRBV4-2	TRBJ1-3	TGTGCCAGCAGCCACGCCCGCACTCAGGGAGCTGGAAACACCATATATTTT	CASSHARTQGAGNTIYF
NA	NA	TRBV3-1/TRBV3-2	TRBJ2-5	TGTGCCAGCAGCCAAGTAGAGACCCAGTACTTC	CASSQVETQYF
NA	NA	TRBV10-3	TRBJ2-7	TGTGCCATCAGTGGCTCGGGCAGGACCTACGAGCAGTACTTC	CAISGSGRTYEQYF
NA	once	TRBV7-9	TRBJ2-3	TGTGCCAGCAGCCTGAGCGCGGATACGCAGTATTTT	CASSLSADTQYF
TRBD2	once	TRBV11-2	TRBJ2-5	TGTGCCACCGGCGATAGCGGGAACATTGGAGAGACCCAGTACTTC	CATGDSGNIGETQYF
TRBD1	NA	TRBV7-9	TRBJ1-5	TGTGCCAGCAGCTCAGGTGGGACAGATCAGCCCCAGCATTTT	CASSSGGTDQPQHF